Described below is a single T cell receptor beta chain sequence and its context. This table comes from immunoSEQ multiplex PCR, and its TCRdb copy is limited to in-frame clones, with some not included. There are about 85,000 clones in the sample; 88% occur only once, and roughly 6% lies in the top ten. These data come from a study of T cell responses to AZD1222 COVID-19 vaccine. The clonotype comes from an adult in good health. This specimen consisted of peripheral blood, obtained on day 0 of AZD1222 vaccination.

The CDR3 DNA reads TGTGCCACCAGTGATGCCGGGACTAGCGCAAGCAATGAGCAGTTCTTC. It encodes CATSDAGTSASNEQFF. The V gene is TRBV24-1, the J gene TRBJ2-1, with 10 bases that match TRBD2. The CDR3 is 16 amino acids. CDR1 and CDR2 from the germline V gene are KGHDR and SFDVKD. The V segment lost 3 bases and the J segment 6 bases; nucleotides outside the gene matches: 7.